A selection of T cell receptor beta chains follows, all from one sample in a study of identical twins. From the 5' RACE reads, TCRdb called clonotypes with MiXCR, one entry per CDR3 protein. The sample has 350,000 to 600,000 distinct CDR3 sequences; approximately 15% are singletons. The data were also submitted as part of a second study, on yellow fever vaccine responses in identical twins.

The source material was CD4+ T cells sorted from blood. Receptor source: a woman aged 18-35 years in good health. The CDR3 runs from the conserved cysteine through the conserved F or W. D genes are given only for firm matches. Clone size appears in some rows only: once, few, many, or a class for an expanded clone.

D: -
size: -
J: TRBJ1-2
V: TRBV7-9
CDR3: CASSLDGSFYGYTF
DNA: TGTGCCAGCAGCTTAGACGGCAGCTTCTATGGCTACACCTTC

D: TRBD2
size: few
J: TRBJ2-7
V: TRBV29-1
CDR3: CSVGGLGPLGEQYF
DNA: TGCAGCGTTGGGGGACTAGGTCCCTTGGGGGAGCAGTACTTC

D: -
size: -
J: TRBJ2-1
V: TRBV5-1
CDR3: CASSFFLGNEQFF
DNA: TGCGCCAGCAGCTTCTTCCTGGGCAATGAGCAGTTCTTC

D: -
size: -
J: TRBJ2-1
V: TRBV7-2
CDR3: CASSPGLRSYNEQFF
DNA: TGTGCCAGCAGCCCGGGACTCCGCTCCTACAATGAGCAGTTCTTC

D: -
size: -
J: TRBJ2-3
V: TRBV7-3
CDR3: CASSLDHRTHTQYF
DNA: TGTGCCAGCAGCTTGGACCACCGCACGCATACGCAGTATTTT

D: -
size: few
J: TRBJ2-2
V: TRBV12-3/TRBV12-4
CDR3: CASTPWPMNTGELFF
DNA: TGTGCCAGCACCCCCTGGCCAATGAACACCGGGGAGCTGTTTTTT

D: TRBD1
size: many
J: TRBJ2-3
V: TRBV5-1
CDR3: CASSPGTASTDTQYF
DNA: TGTGCCAGCAGCCCCGGGACAGCTAGCACAGATACGCAGTATTTT

D: -
size: -
J: TRBJ1-2
V: TRBV20-1
CDR3: CSPKRGGAYGYTF
DNA: TGCAGTCCCAAGAGAGGAGGAGCCTATGGCTACACCTTC

D: -
size: -
J: TRBJ2-5
V: TRBV25-1
CDR3: CASSVVGQETQYF
DNA: TGTGCCAGCAGTGTTGTCGGACAAGAGACCCAGTACTTC

D: TRBD2
size: many
J: TRBJ2-1
V: TRBV12-3/TRBV12-4
CDR3: CASSFASGYISYNEQFF
DNA: TGTGCCAGCAGTTTTGCTAGCGGGTACATCTCCTACAATGAGCAGTTCTTC

D: TRBD1
size: few
J: TRBJ2-2
V: TRBV7-6
CDR3: CASSRDRMPVGGELFF
DNA: TGTGCCAGCAGCAGGGACAGGATGCCCGTAGGCGGGGAGCTGTTTTTT

D: -
size: many
J: TRBJ1-6
V: TRBV7-9
CDR3: CASSLKSAGPRSPLHF
DNA: TGTGCCAGCAGCCTAAAGTCGGCAGGGCCAAGGTCACCCCTCCACTTT

D: -
size: -
J: TRBJ2-3
V: TRBV9
CDR3: CASSAFSGSTDTQYF
DNA: TGTGCCAGCAGCGCCTTTAGCGGTAGCACAGATACGCAGTATTTT

D: -
size: many
J: TRBJ1-4
V: TRBV29-1
CDR3: CSVEGQQGSDNEKLFF
DNA: TGCAGCGTTGAAGGTCAACAGGGATCCGATAATGAAAAACTGTTTTTT

D: -
size: few
J: TRBJ2-7
V: TRBV29-1
CDR3: CSAGGTREQYF
DNA: TGCAGCGCAGGGGGGACGCGGGAGCAGTACTTC

D: -
size: -
J: TRBJ2-3
V: TRBV6-1
CDR3: CASSAGATDTQYF
DNA: TGTGCCAGCAGTGCGGGGGCCACAGATACGCAGTATTTT

D: -
size: many
J: TRBJ2-1
V: TRBV29-1
CDR3: CSVEIGTGPYNEQFF
DNA: TGCAGCGTTGAGATAGGGACTGGGCCATACAATGAGCAGTTCTTC

D: -
size: -
J: TRBJ1-2
V: TRBV10-3
CDR3: CAINEEDGYTF
DNA: TGTGCCATCAATGAGGAGGATGGCTACACCTTC

D: -
size: few
J: TRBJ1-5
V: TRBV9
CDR3: CASLNGPSYSNQPQHF
DNA: TGTGCCAGCCTGAACGGGCCATCTTATAGCAATCAGCCCCAGCATTTT

D: -
size: many
J: TRBJ2-5
V: TRBV6-5
CDR3: CASSYGGTQYF
DNA: TGTGCCAGCAGTTACGGGGGGACCCAGTACTTC

D: TRBD1
size: many
J: TRBJ2-7
V: TRBV6-2/TRBV6-3
CDR3: CASSYGTGPYEQYF
DNA: TGTGCCAGCAGTTACGGGACAGGGCCTTACGAGCAGTACTTC

D: -
size: -
J: TRBJ1-1
V: TRBV28
CDR3: CASSLGGGLNTEAFF
DNA: TGTGCCAGCAGTTTGGGGGGGGGATTGAACACTGAAGCTTTCTTT

D: -
size: few
J: TRBJ2-1
V: TRBV7-2
CDR3: CASSLVATPSYNEQFF
DNA: TGTGCCAGCAGCTTAGTCGCGACTCCCTCCTACAATGAGCAGTTCTTC

D: -
size: -
J: TRBJ2-1
V: TRBV5-1
CDR3: CASSLIRAETSYNEQFF
DNA: TGCGCCAGCAGCCTGATCCGTGCGGAAACCAGCTACAATGAGCAGTTCTTC

D: -
size: few
J: TRBJ2-2
V: TRBV5-1
CDR3: CASSPDSANTGELFF
DNA: TGCGCCAGCAGCCCGGACAGCGCGAACACCGGGGAGCTGTTTTTT

D: TRBD1
size: many
J: TRBJ1-1
V: TRBV5-1
CDR3: CASQPGQRNTEAFF
DNA: TGCGCCAGCCAACCGGGACAGAGGAACACTGAAGCTTTCTTT

D: TRBD2
size: few
J: TRBJ2-1
V: TRBV4-2
CDR3: CASSPQILAGAYNEQFF
DNA: TGTGCCAGCAGCCCCCAAATATTAGCGGGTGCATACAATGAGCAGTTCTTC

D: TRBD1
size: few
J: TRBJ2-7
V: TRBV27
CDR3: CASSLRTGNSYEQYF
DNA: TGTGCCAGCAGTTTGAGGACAGGGAACTCCTACGAGCAGTACTTC

D: TRBD2
size: -
J: TRBJ2-3
V: TRBV12-3/TRBV12-4
CDR3: CASSSGALSTDTQYF
DNA: TGTGCCAGCAGTAGCGGGGCACTTAGCACAGATACGCAGTATTTT

D: -
size: -
J: TRBJ2-4
V: TRBV21-1
CDR3: CASPVAGANYIQYF
DNA: TGTGCCAGCCCGGTAGCGGGGGCTAATTACATTCAGTACTTC

D: -
size: few
J: TRBJ2-7
V: TRBV28
CDR3: CASSLTASPSYEQYF
DNA: TGTGCCAGCAGTTTAACAGCGTCTCCCTCCTACGAGCAGTACTTC

D: -
size: few
J: TRBJ2-1
V: TRBV4-3
CDR3: CASSQDPAGNYNEQFF
DNA: TGCGCCAGCAGCCAAGATCCCGCGGGAAACTACAATGAGCAGTTCTTC

D: -
size: -
J: TRBJ2-6
V: TRBV2
CDR3: CASGSKLPSGANVLTF
DNA: TGTGCCAGCGGGTCGAAACTGCCTAGTGGGGCCAACGTCCTGACTTTC

D: TRBD2
size: few
J: TRBJ2-2
V: TRBV27
CDR3: CASSFSSGGSNTGELFF
DNA: TGTGCCAGCAGTTTTTCTAGCGGGGGCTCGAACACCGGGGAGCTGTTTTTT

D: -
size: -
J: TRBJ1-1
V: TRBV28
CDR3: CASSLRDIAFF
DNA: TGTGCCAGCAGTTTAAGGGATATAGCTTTCTTT

D: TRBD2
size: few
J: TRBJ2-3
V: TRBV24-1
CDR3: CATSDFPSGGKDTQYF
DNA: TGTGCCACCAGTGATTTCCCAAGCGGGGGCAAGGATACGCAGTATTTT

D: -
size: many
J: TRBJ1-6
V: TRBV12-3/TRBV12-4
CDR3: CASSFSGFGDSPLHF
DNA: TGTGCCAGCAGTTTTTCAGGGTTTGGGGATTCACCCCTCCACTTT

D: -
size: -
J: TRBJ2-3
V: TRBV6-2/TRBV6-3
CDR3: CASSYSIENKQFRRKSRGQYF
DNA: TGTGCCAGCAGTTACTCGATCGAGAATAAACAGTTCCGCCGGAAATCAAGAGGGCAGTATTTT

D: -
size: -
J: TRBJ2-2
V: TRBV7-2
CDR3: CASSFSLAGELFF
DNA: TGTGCCAGCAGCTTTAGTTTGGCCGGGGAGCTGTTTTTT

D: -
size: -
J: TRBJ2-1
V: TRBV2
CDR3: CASSAGTPPNNEQFF
DNA: TGTGCCAGCAGTGCTGGGACCCCACCGAACAATGAGCAGTTCTTC

D: -
size: -
J: TRBJ2-1
V: TRBV6-2/TRBV6-3
CDR3: CASSYWSGVNEQFF
DNA: TGTGCCAGCAGTTACTGGTCCGGGGTAAATGAGCAGTTCTTC

D: TRBD2
size: -
J: TRBJ2-7
V: TRBV7-2
CDR3: CASSLQWTSGSYEQYF
DNA: TGTGCCAGCAGCTTGCAATGGACTAGCGGGTCCTACGAGCAGTACTTC

D: -
size: -
J: TRBJ1-4
V: TRBV28
CDR3: CASSRTQAQEKLFF
DNA: TGTGCCAGCAGTCGGACACAGGCTCAGGAAAAACTGTTTTTT

D: -
size: -
J: TRBJ2-1
V: TRBV3-1
CDR3: CASSRPGPSYNEQFF
DNA: TGTGCCAGCAGCCGTCCGGGCCCCTCCTACAATGAGCAGTTCTTC

D: -
size: -
J: TRBJ1-2
V: TRBV20-1
CDR3: CSARDVGGGYTF
DNA: TGCAGTGCTAGAGACGTGGGGGGTGGCTACACCTTC

D: -
size: few
J: TRBJ2-4
V: TRBV12-3/TRBV12-4
CDR3: CASSPLPGGKNIQYF
DNA: TGTGCCAGCAGCCCCCTACCTGGGGGCAAAAACATTCAGTACTTC

D: TRBD1
size: -
J: TRBJ2-2
V: TRBV6-1
CDR3: CASTPWRTGAPGELFF
DNA: TGTGCCAGCACTCCCTGGAGGACAGGGGCCCCCGGGGAGCTGTTTTTT

D: -
size: few
J: TRBJ1-1
V: TRBV5-5
CDR3: CASILGSDTEAFF
DNA: TGTGCCAGCATCCTCGGTTCAGACACTGAAGCTTTCTTT

D: -
size: many
J: TRBJ2-2
V: TRBV10-3
CDR3: CAISEFTQNTGELFF
DNA: TGTGCCATCAGTGAGTTTACCCAGAACACCGGGGAGCTGTTTTTT

D: -
size: few
J: TRBJ2-2
V: TRBV5-1
CDR3: CASSALNTGELFF
DNA: TGCGCCAGCAGCGCATTGAACACCGGGGAGCTGTTTTTT

D: TRBD1
size: few
J: TRBJ1-5
V: TRBV27
CDR3: CASSEQDRGQGQPQHF
DNA: TGTGCCAGCAGTGAACAGGACAGGGGGCAAGGTCAGCCCCAGCATTTT

D: -
size: -
J: TRBJ2-2
V: TRBV5-1
CDR3: CASSFPTRPDRERGPGSCFF
DNA: -

D: -
size: -
J: TRBJ2-3
V: TRBV7-9
CDR3: CASSLADYPTDTQYF
DNA: TGTGCCAGCAGCTTAGCCGACTATCCTACAGATACGCAGTATTTT

D: -
size: -
J: TRBJ2-3
V: TRBV20-1
CDR3: CSASKGDYTDTQYF
DNA: TGCAGTGCTTCTAAGGGGGACTACACAGATACGCAGTATTTT

D: -
size: -
J: TRBJ2-5
V: TRBV6-2/TRBV6-3
CDR3: CASSFGLRTLQETQYF
DNA: TGTGCCAGCAGTTTCGGACTAAGGACCCTTCAAGAGACCCAGTACTTC

D: -
size: few
J: TRBJ1-4
V: TRBV7-9
CDR3: CASSSWAATNEKLFF
DNA: TGTGCCAGCAGCTCGTGGGCGGCAACTAATGAAAAACTGTTTTTT

D: TRBD1
size: few
J: TRBJ1-3
V: TRBV6-5
CDR3: CASSYKSGGSGNTIYF
DNA: TGTGCCAGCAGTTACAAGTCAGGGGGCAGTGGAAACACCATATATTTT